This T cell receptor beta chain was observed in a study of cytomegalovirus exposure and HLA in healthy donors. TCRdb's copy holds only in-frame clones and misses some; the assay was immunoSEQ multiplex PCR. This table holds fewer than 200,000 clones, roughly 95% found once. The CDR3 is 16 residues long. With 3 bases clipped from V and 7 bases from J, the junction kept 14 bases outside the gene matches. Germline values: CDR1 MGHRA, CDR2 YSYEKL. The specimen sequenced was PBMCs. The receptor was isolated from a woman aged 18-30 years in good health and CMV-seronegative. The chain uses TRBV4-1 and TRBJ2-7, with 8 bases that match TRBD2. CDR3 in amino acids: CASSQGGGTREWEQYF. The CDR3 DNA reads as TGCGCCAGCAGCCAGGGCGGGGGGACAAGAGAGTGGGAGCAGTACTTC.